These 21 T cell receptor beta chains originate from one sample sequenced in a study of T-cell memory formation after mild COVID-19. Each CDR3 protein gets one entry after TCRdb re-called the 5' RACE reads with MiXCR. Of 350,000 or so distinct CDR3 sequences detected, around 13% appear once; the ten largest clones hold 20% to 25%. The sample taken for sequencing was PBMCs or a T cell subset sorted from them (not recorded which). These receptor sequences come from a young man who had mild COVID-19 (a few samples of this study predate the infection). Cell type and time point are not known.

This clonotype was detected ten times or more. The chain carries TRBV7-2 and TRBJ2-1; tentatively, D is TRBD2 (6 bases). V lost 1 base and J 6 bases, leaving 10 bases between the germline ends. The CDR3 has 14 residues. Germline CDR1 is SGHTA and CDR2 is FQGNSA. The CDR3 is CASSLEVGGNEQFF. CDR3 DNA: TGTGCCAGCAGCTTAGAAGTGGGAGGCAATGAGCAGTTCTTC.

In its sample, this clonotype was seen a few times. CDR3: CASTLNRGPGNTEAFF. CDR3 DNA sequence: TGTGCCAGCACCCTAAACAGGGGGCCAGGGAACACTGAAGCTTTCTTT. The chain combines TRBV6-5 with TRBJ1-1; 9 positions agree with TRBD1. Germline CDR1 and CDR2: MNHEY and SVGAGI. This CDR3 region has 16 residues. Trimming took 7 bases from V and 1 from J; bases not matched to a gene: 10.

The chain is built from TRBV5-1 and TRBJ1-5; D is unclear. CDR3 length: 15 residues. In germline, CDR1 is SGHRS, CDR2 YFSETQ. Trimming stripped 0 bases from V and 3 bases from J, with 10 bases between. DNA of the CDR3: TGCGCCAGCAGCTTGGTCCCCGGCGCCAATCAGCCCCAGCATTTT. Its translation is CASSLVPGANQPQHF. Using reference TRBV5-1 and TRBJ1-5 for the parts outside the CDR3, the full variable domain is KAGVTQTPRYLIKTRGQQVTLSCSPISGHRSVSWYQQTPGQGLQFLFEYFSETQRNKGNFPGRFSGRQFSNSRSEMNVSTLELGDSALYLCASSLVPGANQPQHFGDGTRLSIL.

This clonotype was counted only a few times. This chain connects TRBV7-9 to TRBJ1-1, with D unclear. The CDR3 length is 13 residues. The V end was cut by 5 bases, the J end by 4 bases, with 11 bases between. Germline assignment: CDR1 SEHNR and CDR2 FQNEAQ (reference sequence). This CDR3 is CASSRFGGTEAFF. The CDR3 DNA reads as TGTGCCAGCAGCCGTTTCGGCGGCACTGAAGCTTTCTTT.

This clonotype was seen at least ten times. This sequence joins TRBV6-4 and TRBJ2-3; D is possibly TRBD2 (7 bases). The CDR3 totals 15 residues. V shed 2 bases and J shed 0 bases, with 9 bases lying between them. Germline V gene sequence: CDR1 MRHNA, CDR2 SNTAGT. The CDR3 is CASSDGGASTDTQYF. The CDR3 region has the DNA TGTGCCAGCAGTGACGGGGGGGCTAGCACAGATACGCAGTATTTT.

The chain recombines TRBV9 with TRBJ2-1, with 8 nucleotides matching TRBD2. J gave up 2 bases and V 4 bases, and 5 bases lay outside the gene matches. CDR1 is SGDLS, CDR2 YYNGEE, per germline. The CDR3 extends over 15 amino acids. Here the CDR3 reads CASSKTSATYNEQFF. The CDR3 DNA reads TGTGCCAGCAGCAAGACTAGCGCGACCTACAATGAGCAGTTCTTC.

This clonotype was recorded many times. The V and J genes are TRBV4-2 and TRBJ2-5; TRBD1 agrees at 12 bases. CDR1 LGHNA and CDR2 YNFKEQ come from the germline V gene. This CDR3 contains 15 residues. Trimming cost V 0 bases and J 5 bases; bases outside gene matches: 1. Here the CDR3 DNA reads TGTGCCAGCAGCCAAGATGGGACAGGGGGCGAGACCCAGTACTTC. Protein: CASSQDGTGGETQYF.

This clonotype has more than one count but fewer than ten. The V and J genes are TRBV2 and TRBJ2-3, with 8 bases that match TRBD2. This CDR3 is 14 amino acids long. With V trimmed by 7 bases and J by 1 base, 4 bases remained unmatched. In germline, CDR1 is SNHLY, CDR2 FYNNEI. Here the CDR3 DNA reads TGTGCCAGCAAACCACTAGCGGGCACAGATACGCAGTATTTT. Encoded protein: CASKPLAGTDTQYF. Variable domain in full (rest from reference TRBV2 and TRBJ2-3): EPEVTQTPSHQVTQMGQEVILRCVPISNHLYFYWYRQILGQKVEFLVSFYNNEISEKSEIFDDQFSVERPDGSNFTLKIRSTKLEDSAMYFCASKPLAGTDTQYFGPGTRLTVL.

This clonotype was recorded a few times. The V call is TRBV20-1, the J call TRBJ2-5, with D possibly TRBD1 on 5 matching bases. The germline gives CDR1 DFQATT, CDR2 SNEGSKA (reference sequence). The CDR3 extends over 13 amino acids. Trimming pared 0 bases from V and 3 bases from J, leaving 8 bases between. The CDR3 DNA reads TGCAGTGCTAGAGATGTAGGGGAAGAGACCCAGTACTTC. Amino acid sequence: CSARDVGEETQYF.

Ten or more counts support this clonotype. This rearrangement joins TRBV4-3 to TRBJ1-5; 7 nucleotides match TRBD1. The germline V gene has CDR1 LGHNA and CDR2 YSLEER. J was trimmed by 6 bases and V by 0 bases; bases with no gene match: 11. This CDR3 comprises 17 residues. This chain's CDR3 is CASSQDRRTGGGQPQHF. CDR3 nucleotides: TGCGCCAGCAGCCAAGACCGACGGACAGGTGGGGGTCAGCCCCAGCATTTT.

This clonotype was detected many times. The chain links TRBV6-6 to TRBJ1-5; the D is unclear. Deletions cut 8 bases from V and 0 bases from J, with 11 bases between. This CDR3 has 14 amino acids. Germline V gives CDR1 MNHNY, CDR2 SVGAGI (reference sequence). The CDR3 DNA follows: TGTGCCAGCCGAGGTACATATAGCAATCAGCCCCAGCATTTT. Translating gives CASRGTYSNQPQHF.

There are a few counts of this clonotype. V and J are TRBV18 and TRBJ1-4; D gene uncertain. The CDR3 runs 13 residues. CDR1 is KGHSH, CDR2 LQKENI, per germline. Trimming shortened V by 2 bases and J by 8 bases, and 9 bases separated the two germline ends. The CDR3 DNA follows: TGTGCCAGCTCACCAAAACCAAGAGAAAAACTGTTTTTT. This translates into CASSPKPREKLFF.

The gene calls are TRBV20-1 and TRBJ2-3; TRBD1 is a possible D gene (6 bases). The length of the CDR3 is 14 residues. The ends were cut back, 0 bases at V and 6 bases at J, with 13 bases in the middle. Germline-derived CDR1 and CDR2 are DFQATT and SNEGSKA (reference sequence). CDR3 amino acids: CSAREAQGRDTQYF. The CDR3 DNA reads TGCAGTGCTAGAGAGGCACAGGGTCGCGATACGCAGTATTTT.

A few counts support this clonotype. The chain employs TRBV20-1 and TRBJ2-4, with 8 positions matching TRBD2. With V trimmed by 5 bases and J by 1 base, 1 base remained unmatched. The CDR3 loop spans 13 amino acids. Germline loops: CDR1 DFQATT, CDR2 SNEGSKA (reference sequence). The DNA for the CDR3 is TGCAGTGCTGGCGGGGGGGCCAAAAACATTCAGTACTTC. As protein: CSAGGGAKNIQYF.

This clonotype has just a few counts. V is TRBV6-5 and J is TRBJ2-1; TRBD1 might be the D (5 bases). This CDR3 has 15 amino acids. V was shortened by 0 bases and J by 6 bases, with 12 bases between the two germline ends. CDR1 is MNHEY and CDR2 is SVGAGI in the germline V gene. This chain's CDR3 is CASSYSPRDINEQFF. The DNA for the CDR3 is TGTGCCAGCAGTTACTCTCCCAGGGATATCAATGAGCAGTTCTTC.

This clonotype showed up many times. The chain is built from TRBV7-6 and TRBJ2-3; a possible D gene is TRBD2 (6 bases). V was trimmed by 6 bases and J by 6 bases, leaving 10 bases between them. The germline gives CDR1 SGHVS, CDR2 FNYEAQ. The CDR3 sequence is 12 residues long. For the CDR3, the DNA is TGTGCCAGCAGTGCGGGGACTGATACGCAGTATTTT. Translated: CASSAGTDTQYF.

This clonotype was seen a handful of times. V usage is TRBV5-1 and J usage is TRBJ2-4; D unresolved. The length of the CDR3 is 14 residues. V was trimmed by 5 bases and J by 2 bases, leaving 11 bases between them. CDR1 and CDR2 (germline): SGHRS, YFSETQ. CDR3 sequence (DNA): TGCGCCAGCAGTTCTCTCCCAACCAAAAACATTCAGTACTTC. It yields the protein CASSSLPTKNIQYF.

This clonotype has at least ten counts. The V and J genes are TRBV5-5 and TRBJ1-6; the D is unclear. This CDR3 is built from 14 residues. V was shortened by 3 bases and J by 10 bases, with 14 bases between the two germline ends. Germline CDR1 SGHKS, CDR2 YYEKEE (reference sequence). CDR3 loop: CASSSPDLGSPLHF. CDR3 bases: TGTGCCAGCAGCTCACCGGACCTAGGGTCACCCCTCCACTTT.

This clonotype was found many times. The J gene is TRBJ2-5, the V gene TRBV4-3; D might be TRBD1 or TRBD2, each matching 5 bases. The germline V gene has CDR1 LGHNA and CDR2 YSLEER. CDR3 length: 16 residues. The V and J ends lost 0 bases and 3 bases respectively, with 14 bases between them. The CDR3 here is CASSQEARVREETQYF. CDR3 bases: TGCGCCAGCAGCCAAGAAGCGAGGGTCAGGGAAGAGACCCAGTACTTC.

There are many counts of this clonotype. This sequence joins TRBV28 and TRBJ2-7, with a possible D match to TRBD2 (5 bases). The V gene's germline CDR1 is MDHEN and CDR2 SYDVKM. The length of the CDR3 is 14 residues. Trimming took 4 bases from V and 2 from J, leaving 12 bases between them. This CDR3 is CASSSAGLTYEQYF. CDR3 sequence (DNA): TGTGCCAGCAGTTCCGCTGGACTGACCTACGAGCAGTACTTC. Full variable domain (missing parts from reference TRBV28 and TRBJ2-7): DVKVTQSSRYLVKRTGEKVFLECVQDMDHENMFWYRQDPGLGLRLIYFSYDVKMKEKGDIPEGYSVSREKKERFSLILESASTNQTSMYLCASSSAGLTYEQYFGPGTRLTVT.

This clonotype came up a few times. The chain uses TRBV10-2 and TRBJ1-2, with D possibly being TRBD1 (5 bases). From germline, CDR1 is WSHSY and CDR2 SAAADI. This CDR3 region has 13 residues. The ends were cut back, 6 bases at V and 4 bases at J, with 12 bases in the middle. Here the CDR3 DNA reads TGCGCCAGCAGGGCGACAGCACGCTATGGCTACACCTTC. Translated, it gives CASRATARYGYTF.